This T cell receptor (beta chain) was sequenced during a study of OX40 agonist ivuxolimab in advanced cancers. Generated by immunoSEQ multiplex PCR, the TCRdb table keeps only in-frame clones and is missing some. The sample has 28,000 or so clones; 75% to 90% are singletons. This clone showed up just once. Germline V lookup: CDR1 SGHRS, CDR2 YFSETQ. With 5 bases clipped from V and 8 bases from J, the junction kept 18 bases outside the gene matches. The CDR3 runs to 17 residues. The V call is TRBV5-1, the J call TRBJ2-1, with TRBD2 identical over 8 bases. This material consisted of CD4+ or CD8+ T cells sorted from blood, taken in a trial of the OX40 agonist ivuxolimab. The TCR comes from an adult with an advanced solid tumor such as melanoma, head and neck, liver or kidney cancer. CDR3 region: CASRSSSPGLEVDEQFF. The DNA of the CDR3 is TGCGCCAGCAGGTCTTCCTCCCCGGGACTAGAGGTCGATGAGCAGTTCTTC.